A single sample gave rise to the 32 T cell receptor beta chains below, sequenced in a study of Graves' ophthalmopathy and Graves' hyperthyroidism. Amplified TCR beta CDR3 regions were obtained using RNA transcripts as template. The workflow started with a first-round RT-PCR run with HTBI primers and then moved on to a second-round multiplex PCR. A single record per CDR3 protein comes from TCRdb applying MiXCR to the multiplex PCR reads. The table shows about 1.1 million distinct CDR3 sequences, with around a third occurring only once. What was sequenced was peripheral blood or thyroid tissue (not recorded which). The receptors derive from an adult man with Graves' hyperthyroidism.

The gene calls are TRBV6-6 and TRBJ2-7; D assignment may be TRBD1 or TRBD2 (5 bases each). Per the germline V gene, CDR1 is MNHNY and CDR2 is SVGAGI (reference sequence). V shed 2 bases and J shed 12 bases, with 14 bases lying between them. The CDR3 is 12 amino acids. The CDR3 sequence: CASSYTPRDRYF. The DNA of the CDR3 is TGTGCCAGCAGTTACACACCCAGGGACCGGTACTTC.

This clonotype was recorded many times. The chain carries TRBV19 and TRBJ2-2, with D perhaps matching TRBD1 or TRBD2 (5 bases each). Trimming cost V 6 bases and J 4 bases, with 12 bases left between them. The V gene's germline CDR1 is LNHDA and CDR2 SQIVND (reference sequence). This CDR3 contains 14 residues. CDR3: CASSRGSLTGELFF. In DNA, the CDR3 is TGTGCCAGTAGCCGGGGCAGCCTCACCGGGGAGCTGTTTTTT.

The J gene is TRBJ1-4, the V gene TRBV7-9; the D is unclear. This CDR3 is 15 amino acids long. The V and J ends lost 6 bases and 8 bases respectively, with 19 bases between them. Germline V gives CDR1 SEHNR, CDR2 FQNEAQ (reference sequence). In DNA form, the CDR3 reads TGTGCCAGCAGACTGAAGACACCGACGGGGGAAAAACTGTTTTTT. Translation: CASRLKTPTGEKLFF.

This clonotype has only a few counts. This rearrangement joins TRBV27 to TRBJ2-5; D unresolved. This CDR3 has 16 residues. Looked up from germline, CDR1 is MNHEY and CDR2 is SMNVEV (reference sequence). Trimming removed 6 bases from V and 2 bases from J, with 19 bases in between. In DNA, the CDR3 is TGTGCCAGCAGACCGAGCCTAGGCAACCGGCAAGAGACCCAGTACTTC. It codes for CASRPSLGNRQETQYF.

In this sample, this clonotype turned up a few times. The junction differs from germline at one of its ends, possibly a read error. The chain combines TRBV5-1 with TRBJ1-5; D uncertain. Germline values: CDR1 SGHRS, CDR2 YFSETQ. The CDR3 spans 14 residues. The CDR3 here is CASKVSEGYQSQHF. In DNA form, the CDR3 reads TGCGCCAGCAAAGTATCAGAGGGATATCAGTCCCAGCATTTT.

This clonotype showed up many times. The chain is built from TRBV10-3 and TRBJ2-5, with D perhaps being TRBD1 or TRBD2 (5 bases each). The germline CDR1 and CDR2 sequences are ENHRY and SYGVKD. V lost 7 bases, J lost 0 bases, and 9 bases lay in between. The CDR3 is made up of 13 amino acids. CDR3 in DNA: TGTGCCATCACTGGGACGGACCAAGAGACCCAGTACTTC. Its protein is CAITGTDQETQYF.

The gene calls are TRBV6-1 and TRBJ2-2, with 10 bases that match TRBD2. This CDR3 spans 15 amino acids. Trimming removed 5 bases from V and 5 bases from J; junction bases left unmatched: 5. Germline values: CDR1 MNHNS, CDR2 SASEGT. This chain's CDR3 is CASSSLTSGTGELFF. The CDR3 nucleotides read TGTGCCAGCAGTTCCCTGACTAGCGGGACCGGGGAGCTGTTTTTT.

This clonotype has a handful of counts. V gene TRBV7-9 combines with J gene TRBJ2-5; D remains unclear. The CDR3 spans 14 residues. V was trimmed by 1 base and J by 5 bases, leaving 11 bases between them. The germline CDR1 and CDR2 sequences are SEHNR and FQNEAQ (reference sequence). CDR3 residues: CASSLGNRGETQYF. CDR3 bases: TGTGCCAGCAGCTTAGGGAACCGTGGGGAGACCCAGTACTTC.

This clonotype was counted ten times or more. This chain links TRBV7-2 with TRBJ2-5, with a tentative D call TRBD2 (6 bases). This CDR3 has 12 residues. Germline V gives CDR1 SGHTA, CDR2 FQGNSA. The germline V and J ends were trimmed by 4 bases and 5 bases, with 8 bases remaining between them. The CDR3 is CASSSAGETQYF. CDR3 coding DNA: TGTGCCAGCAGCTCCGCGGGGGAGACCCAGTACTTC.

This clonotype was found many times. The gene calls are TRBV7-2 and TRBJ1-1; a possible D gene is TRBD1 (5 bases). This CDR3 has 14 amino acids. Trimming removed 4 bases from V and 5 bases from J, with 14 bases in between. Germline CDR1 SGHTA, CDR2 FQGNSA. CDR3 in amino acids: CASSSWGPTTEAFF. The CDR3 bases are TGTGCCAGCAGCTCTTGGGGACCTACGACTGAAGCTTTCTTT.

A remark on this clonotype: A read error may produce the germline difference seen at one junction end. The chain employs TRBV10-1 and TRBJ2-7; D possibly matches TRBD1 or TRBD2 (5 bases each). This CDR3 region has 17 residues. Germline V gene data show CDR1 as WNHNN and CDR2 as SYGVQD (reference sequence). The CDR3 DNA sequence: TGTGCCAGCAGTTACTCTATCTCAGGGACCGCCTCCTACGAGCAGTACTTC. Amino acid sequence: CASSYSISGTASYEQYF.

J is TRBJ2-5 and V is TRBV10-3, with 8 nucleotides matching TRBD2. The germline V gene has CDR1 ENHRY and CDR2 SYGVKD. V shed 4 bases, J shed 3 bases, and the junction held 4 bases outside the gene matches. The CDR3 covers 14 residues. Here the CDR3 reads CAISGSGGEETQYF. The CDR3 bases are TGTGCCATCAGTGGCAGCGGGGGCGAAGAGACCCAGTACTTC.

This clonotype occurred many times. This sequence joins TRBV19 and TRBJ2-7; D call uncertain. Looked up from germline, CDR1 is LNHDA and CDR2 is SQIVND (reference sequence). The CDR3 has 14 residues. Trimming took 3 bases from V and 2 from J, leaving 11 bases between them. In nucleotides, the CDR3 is TGTGCCAGTAGTATTTTAGGGAATACCTACGAGCAGTACTTC. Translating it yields CASSILGNTYEQYF.

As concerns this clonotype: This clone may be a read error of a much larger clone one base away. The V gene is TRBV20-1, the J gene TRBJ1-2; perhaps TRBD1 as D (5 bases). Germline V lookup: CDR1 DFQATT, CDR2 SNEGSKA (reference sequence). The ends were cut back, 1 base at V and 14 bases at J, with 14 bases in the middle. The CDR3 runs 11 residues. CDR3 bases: TGCAGTGCTAGAGTAAGTGGAGGGGTTACCTTC. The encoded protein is CSARVSGGVTF.

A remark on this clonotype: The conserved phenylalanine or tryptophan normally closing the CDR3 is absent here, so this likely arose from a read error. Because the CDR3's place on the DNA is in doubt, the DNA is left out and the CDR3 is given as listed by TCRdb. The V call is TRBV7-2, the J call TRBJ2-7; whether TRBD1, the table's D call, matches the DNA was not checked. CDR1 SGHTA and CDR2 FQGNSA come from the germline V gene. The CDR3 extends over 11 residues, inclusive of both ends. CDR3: CASLGGGAFGH.

CDR3 residues: CASSSRDGESSPLHF. CDR3 bases: TGTGCCAGCAGCTCCCGGGACGGTGAATCTTCACCCCTCCACTTT. This rearrangement joins TRBV4-2 to TRBJ1-6, with D possibly being TRBD1 (5 bases). This CDR3 is built from 15 residues. The V and J ends lost 5 bases and 9 bases respectively, with 17 bases between them. Germline CDR1 and CDR2: LGHNA and YNFKEQ.

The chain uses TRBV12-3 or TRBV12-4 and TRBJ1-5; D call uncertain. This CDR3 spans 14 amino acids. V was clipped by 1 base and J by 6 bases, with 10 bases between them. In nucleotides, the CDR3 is TGTGCCAGCAGTTTAGGGAAGGAGGGTCAGCCCCAGCATTTT. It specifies CASSLGKEGQPQHF.

The CDR3: CASTVTGGITYEQYF. The CDR3 coding sequence is TGTGCCAGCACCGTAACCGGCGGAATCACCTACGAGCAGTACTTC. The chain couples TRBV7-9 to TRBJ2-7; D unclear. CDR1 is SEHNR, CDR2 FQNEAQ, per germline (reference sequence). CDR3 length: 15 amino acids. Deletions cut 7 bases from V and 2 bases from J, with 18 bases between.

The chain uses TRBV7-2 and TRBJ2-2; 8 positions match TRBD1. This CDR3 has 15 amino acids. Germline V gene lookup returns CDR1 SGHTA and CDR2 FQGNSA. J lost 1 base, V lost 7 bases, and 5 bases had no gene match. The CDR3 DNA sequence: TGTGCCAGCAAAGGACAGGGAATGAACACCGGGGAGCTGTTTTTT. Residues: CASKGQGMNTGELFF.

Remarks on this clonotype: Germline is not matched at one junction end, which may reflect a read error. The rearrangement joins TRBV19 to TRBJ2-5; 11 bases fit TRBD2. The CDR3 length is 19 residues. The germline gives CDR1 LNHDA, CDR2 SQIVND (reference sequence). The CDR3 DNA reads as TGCGCCAGCAGCCAAGACTCCGGGACTAGCGGCCCGCTAGAGGAGACCCAGTACTTC. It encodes CASSQDSGTSGPLEETQYF.

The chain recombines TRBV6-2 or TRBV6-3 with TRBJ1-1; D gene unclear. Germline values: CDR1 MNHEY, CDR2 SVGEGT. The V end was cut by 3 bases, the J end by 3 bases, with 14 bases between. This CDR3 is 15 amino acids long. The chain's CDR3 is CASSYLSPRDTEAFF. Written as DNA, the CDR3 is TGTGCCAGCAGTTATTTATCCCCGAGGGACACTGAAGCTTTCTTT.

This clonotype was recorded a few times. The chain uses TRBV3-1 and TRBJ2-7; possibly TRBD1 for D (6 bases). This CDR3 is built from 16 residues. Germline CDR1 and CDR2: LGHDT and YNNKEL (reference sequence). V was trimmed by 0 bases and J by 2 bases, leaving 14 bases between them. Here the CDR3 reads CASSQELTGDTYEQYF. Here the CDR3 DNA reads TGTGCCAGCAGCCAAGAATTGACAGGTGACACCTACGAGCAGTACTTC.

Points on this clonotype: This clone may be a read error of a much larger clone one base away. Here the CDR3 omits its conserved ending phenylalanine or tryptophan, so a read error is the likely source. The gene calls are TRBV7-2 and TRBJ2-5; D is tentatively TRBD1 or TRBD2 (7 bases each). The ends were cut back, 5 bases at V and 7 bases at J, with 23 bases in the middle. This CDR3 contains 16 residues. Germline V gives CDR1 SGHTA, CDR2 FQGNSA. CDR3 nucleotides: TGTGCCAGCAGCCTGGAGGCAGGGGGGGTGATGGGGACCCAGTACCTC. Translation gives CASSLEAGGVMGTQYL.

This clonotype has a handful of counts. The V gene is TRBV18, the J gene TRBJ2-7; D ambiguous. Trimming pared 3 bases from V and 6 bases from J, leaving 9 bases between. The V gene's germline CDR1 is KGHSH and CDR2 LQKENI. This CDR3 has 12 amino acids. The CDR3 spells CASSPRSGEQYF. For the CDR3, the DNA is TGTGCCAGCTCACCGCGATCGGGCGAGCAGTACTTC.

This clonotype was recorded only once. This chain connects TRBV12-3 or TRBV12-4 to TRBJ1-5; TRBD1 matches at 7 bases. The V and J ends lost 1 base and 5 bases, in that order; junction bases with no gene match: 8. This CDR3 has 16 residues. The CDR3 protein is CASSLDQGGADQPQHF. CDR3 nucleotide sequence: TGTGCCAGCAGTTTAGATCAGGGGGGTGCGGATCAGCCCCAGCATTTT.

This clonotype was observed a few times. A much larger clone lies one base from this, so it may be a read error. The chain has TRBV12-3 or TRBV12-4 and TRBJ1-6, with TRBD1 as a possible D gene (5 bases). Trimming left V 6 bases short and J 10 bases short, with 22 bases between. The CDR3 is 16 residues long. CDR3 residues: CASSQDLWRGGSPLHF. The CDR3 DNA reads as TGTGCCAGCAGCCAAGACCTCTGGAGGGGCGGATCACCCCTCCACTTT.

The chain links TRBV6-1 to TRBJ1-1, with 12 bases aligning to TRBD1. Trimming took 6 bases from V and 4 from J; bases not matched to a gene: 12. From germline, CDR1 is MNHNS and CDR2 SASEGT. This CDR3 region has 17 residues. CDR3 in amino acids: CASSPTGQGAGGTEAFF. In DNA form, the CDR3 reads TGTGCCAGCAGCCCAACGGGACAGGGGGCTGGGGGCACTGAAGCTTTCTTT.

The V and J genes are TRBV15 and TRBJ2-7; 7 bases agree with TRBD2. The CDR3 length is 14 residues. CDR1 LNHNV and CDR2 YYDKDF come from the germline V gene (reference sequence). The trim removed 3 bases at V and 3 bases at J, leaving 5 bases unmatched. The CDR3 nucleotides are TGTGCCACCAGCAGCTCCGGACTAGACTACGAGCAGTACTTC. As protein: CATSSSGLDYEQYF.

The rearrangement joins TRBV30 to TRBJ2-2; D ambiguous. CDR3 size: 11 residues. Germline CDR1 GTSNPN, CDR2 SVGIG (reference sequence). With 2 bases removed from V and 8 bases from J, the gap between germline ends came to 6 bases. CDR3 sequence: CAWSSGGELFF. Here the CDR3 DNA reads TGTGCCTGGAGTTCGGGTGGGGAGCTGTTTTTT. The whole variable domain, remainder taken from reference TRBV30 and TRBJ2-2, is SQTIHQWPATLVQPVGSPLSLECTVEGTSNPNLYWYRQAAGRGLQLLFYSVGIGQISSEVPQNLSASRPQDRQFILSSKKLLLSDSGFYLCAWSSGGELFFGEGSRLTVL.

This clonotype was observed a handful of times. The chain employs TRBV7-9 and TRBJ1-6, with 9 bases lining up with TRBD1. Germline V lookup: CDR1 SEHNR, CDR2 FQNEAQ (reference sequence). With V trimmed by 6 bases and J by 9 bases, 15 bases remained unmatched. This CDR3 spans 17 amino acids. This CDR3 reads CASSYAQVGQGSSPLHF. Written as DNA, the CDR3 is TGTGCCAGCAGTTACGCCCAGGTTGGACAGGGGAGTTCACCCCTCCACTTT.

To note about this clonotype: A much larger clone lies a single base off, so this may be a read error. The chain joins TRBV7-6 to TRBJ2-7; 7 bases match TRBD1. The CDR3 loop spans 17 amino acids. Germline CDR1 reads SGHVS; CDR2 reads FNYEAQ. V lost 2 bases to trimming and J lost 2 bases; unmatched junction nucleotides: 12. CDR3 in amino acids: CASSLLGGDYPTYEQYF. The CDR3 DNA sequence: TGTGCCAGCAGCTTATTAGGGGGCGACTACCCCACCTACGAGCAGTACTTC.

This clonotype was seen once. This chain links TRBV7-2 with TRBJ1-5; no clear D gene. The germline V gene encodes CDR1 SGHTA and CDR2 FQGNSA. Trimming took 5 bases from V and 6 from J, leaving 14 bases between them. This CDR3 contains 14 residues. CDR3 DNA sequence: TGTGCCAGCAGCGAGGGAGGGTTTTCTCAGCCCCAGCATTTT. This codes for CASSEGGFSQPQHF.